The 10 T cell receptor beta chains presented below share a single source sample, sequenced in a study of beta chain features in type 1 diabetes. The isolated RNA, all of it, was reverse transcribed, so expressed TCRB transcripts were what got sequenced. The repertoire was sequenced with immunoSEQ multiplex PCR; TCRdb's copy has only in-frame clones and lacks some. The sample yields almost 350,000 clones, about 20% seen once. The sample was naive CD4+ T cells from blood. The receptors shown here come from a woman aged 18-29 years in good health.

The genes are TRBV7-9 and TRBJ2-5; 9 bases map to TRBD2. V shed 3 bases and J 5 bases; nucleotides not matched to a gene: 10. Germline-derived CDR1 and CDR2 are SEHNR and FQNEAQ (reference sequence). There are 16 residues in the CDR3. This CDR3 reads CASSFRGSGGSETQYF. CDR3 nucleotides: TGTGCCAGCAGCTTTCGCGGTAGCGGGGGAAGTGAGACCCAGTACTTC.

The chain has TRBV10-3 and TRBJ2-7, with 11 nucleotides matching TRBD1. The CDR3 consists of 13 residues. Germline V CDR1 and CDR2: ENHRY, SYGVKD. After removal of 7 bases from V and 7 bases from J, the junction contained 6 bases not matched to a gene. CDR3 bases: TGTGCCATCAAGGACAGGGGGCTTTTGGAGCAGTACTTC. Translated, it gives CAIKDRGLLEQYF.

DNA for the CDR3: TGTGCCAGCAGGGTGGGGGGTGGCAATTCACCCCTCCACTTT. Protein sequence: CASRVGGGNSPLHF. The rearrangement links TRBV2 to TRBJ1-6; TRBD1 is a possible D gene (5 bases). The CDR3 is 14 amino acids. The V gene lost 6 bases and the J gene lost 7 bases, with 13 bases spanning the gap. CDR1 is SNHLY and CDR2 is FYNNEI in the germline V gene.

This chain links TRBV2 with TRBJ2-3; TRBD1 matches 10 bases. The V segment lost 5 bases and the J segment 3 bases; nucleotides outside the gene matches: 5. The CDR3 is made up of 15 amino acids. Germline V gene sequence: CDR1 SNHLY, CDR2 FYNNEI. Here the CDR3 reads CASSRQGAVTDTQYF. The CDR3 DNA follows: TGTGCCAGCAGTCGACAGGGGGCCGTAACAGATACGCAGTATTTT. The full variable domain, rest sourced from reference TRBV2 and TRBJ2-3, is EPEVTQTPSHQVTQMGQEVILRCVPISNHLYFYWYRQILGQKVEFLVSFYNNEISEKSEIFDDQFSVERPDGSNFTLKIRSTKLEDSAMYFCASSRQGAVTDTQYFGPGTRLTVL.

This clone came up a few times. The sample has other DNA sequences that encode this CDR3 too. The CDR3 bases are TGTGCCAGCTCACCAGGGGGGAGCTCCTACAATGAGCAGTTCTTC. It yields the protein CASSPGGSSYNEQFF. The genes are TRBV18 and TRBJ2-1, with a possible D match to TRBD2 (6 bases). The V gene's germline CDR1 is KGHSH and CDR2 LQKENI. Trimming stripped 2 bases from V and 0 bases from J, with 8 bases between. The CDR3 extends over 15 amino acids.

The chain links TRBV5-4 to TRBJ2-5; maybe TRBD2 (6 bases). The germline V and J ends were trimmed by 7 bases and 3 bases, with 25 bases remaining between them. Germline CDR1 and CDR2: SGHNT and YYREEE (reference sequence). The CDR3 contains 17 residues. CDR3 region: CASRQDGRSRGKETQYF. The CDR3 DNA reads as TGTGCCAGCCGGCAAGACGGACGGTCGCGGGGCAAAGAGACCCAGTACTTC.

V is TRBV6-1 and J is TRBJ1-2; tentative D call: TRBD1 (6 bases). The CDR3 extends over 14 amino acids. V was trimmed by 8 bases and J by 2 bases, leaving 15 bases between them. The V gene's germline CDR1 is MNHNS and CDR2 SASEGT. This CDR3 reads CASRITQGNYGYTF. The CDR3 nucleotides read TGTGCCAGCCGGATTACCCAGGGGAACTATGGCTACACCTTC.

The chain joins TRBV5-1 to TRBJ2-3; 11 nucleotides line up with TRBD2. Trimming cost V 4 bases and J 3 bases; bases outside gene matches: 13. Germline V gene data show CDR1 as SGHRS and CDR2 as YFSETQ. The CDR3 loop spans 18 amino acids. CDR3 nucleotides: TGCGCCAGCAGCACGCGACTAGCGGGGCCAACGGGGACAGATACGCAGTATTTT. It codes for CASSTRLAGPTGTDTQYF.

V usage is TRBV13 and J usage is TRBJ2-4; 7 nucleotides line up with TRBD2. Trimming at V came to 1 base and at J to 8 bases, leaving 20 bases not matched to a gene. CDR1 is PRHDT and CDR2 is FYEKMQ in the germline V gene (reference sequence). The CDR3 spans 19 residues. CDR3 loop: CASSLAVAASGFTGDIQYF. For the CDR3, the DNA is TGTGCCAGCAGCTTAGCCGTGGCGGCTAGCGGTTTTACCGGCGACATTCAGTACTTC.

The V gene is TRBV15, the J gene TRBJ1-5, with D unclear. Trimming left V 8 bases short and J 7 bases short, with 18 bases between. This CDR3 has 14 residues. Per the germline V gene, CDR1 is LNHNV and CDR2 is YYDKDF (reference sequence). In DNA form, the CDR3 reads TGTGCCACCTCACCTCGAGGAGGAAGACAGCCCCAGCATTTT. Translation gives CATSPRGGRQPQHF.